This TCR beta chain was recovered during a study of T cells in Graves' hyperthyroidism and ophthalmopathy (dated by TCRdb to the late 2010s). General notes on the study: Peripheral blood was sampled at the time of initial diagnosis, prior to any treatment. An independent validation cohort of around 19 hyperthyroidism patients and about 15 patients who later progressed to ophthalmopathy tested prospective prediction of ophthalmopathy. TCR V-J signatures able to tell the groups apart were searched for in a discovery cohort of 90 to 100 patients, of whom approximately 40 had Graves' ophthalmopathy and 55 to 60 had stable Graves' hyperthyroidism. After sampling, hyperthyroidism patients received methimazole starting at 30 mg daily, and ophthalmopathy patients received high-dose intravenous methylprednisolone. TCR Vbeta CDR3 sequencing of some 140 peripheral blood samples (roughly 43 ophthalmopathy, some 75 hyperthyroidism and approximately 17 progressor patients) is reported in the paper. The 100 discovery patients were randomly split 7:3 into training and test sets. In more than 5 Graves' hyperthyroidism patients, the study also compared T-cell repertoires from thyroid tissue with T-cell repertoires from blood.

V is pared back by 0 bases and J by 2 bases, with 17 bases lying between the germline termini. For CDR1 and CDR2, the germline V gene lists SGHTS and YDEGEE. Spanning cysteine to phenylalanine, the CDR3 consists of 17 amino acids. CDR3 DNA is the only sequence kept; it has 51 bases, read in frame from the first base. Overall study results and their limits: In validation, the model predicted progression to ophthalmopathy with roughly 66% sensitivity and 72% to 85% specificity, a median of about 6 months before onset. Most expanded thyroid clonotypes (frequency above 0.001) were also detected in blood, a finding suggesting that blood repertoires may reflect thyroid immune responses. A model built on a 13 V-J signature distinguished ophthalmopathy from stable hyperthyroidism, reaching approximately 89% sensitivity and around 81% specificity in cross-validation and 80%/75% in testing. Sample size was not statistically predetermined, and investigators were not blinded to group allocation.

Amplification of TCR beta CDR3 regions was carried out from RNA transcripts. For the first round of RT-PCR on the TCR CDR3, the HTBI primer set was used together with the Qiagen OneStep RT-PCR kit. The libraries were constructed in a second round of multiplex PCR and then size-selected and purified. Sequencing of the libraries was done on an Illumina HiSeq2000 using paired-end 100 bp reads. On the study's bioinformatics: SOAPnuke was used to process the raw data, throwing out any read that contained adapters or uncalled bases, had a mean Phred below 15, or lacked an exact constant-primer or identifier match. High-quality paired reads were merged with COPE v1.2.5, and unique nucleotide sequences were defined as clonotypes. Clonotypes were aligned to IMGT TRBV, TRBD and TRBJ reference segments using MiTCR v1.1. The analysis included only V-J combinations with a frequency above 0.0001, which together covered more than 98% of the repertoires. The TCS score was defined as the ratio of F50 (clonal expansion) to E x V (chaos), calculated using BLOSUM62-based TCRdist between CDR3 peptides within each V-J. Welch's t-statistics and random forest reduced just over 500 V-J features to roughly 13, which were used in a naive Bayes classifier (R e1071). TCRdb's own reprocessing of the public reads used fastp at Q25 and MiXCR and kept productive beta chains. Rows merge per CDR3 protein into single entries with the most common DNA and genes. TCRdb, not the original authors, processed these V and J calls. The sample records around 200,000 distinct CDR3 sequences, approximately 20% of which are singletons. Roughly two fifths of the sample comes from the top ten.

Stable Graves' hyperthyroidism was defined as the absence of progression to ophthalmopathy over 18 months of follow-up. The hyperthyroidism patients were between 18 and 65 years old and newly diagnosed, with a disease duration of less than 2 months. Patients with uncontrolled infections, other autoimmune diseases, pregnancy or lactation were excluded. Diagnoses were based on clinical symptoms, serum thyroxine and TRAb, thyroid ultrasound and orbital computed tomography. PBMCs were separated from roughly 9.3 ml of fresh peripheral blood using Ficoll-Paque density gradient centrifugation. Total RNA was extracted with Trizol reagent, and quality was checked on an Agilent 2100 Bioanalyzer. Turning to this clonotype: Its binding antigen is unknown. One base away there is no much larger clone; base qualities are not given.

Sequencing was carried out using blood. The TCR sequence derives from a man aged 40-55 years with Graves' hyperthyroidism. The chain employs TRBV5-8 and TRBJ1-1; TRBD1 could be the D gene, as 6 bases match. This receptor has the CDR3 CASSLEGGAARNTEAFF. The DNA is as follows: TGTGCCAGCAGCTTGGAAGGGGGGGCCGCTCGAAACACTGAAGCTTTCTTT. This CDR3, with the reference TRBV5-8 and TRBJ1-1 proteins standing in past its ends, gives the full variable domain EAGVTQSPTHLIKTRGQQATLRCSPISGHTSVYWYQQALGLGLQFLLWYDEGEERNRGNFPPRFSGRQFPNYSSELNVNALELEDSALYLCASSLEGGAARNTEAFFGQGTRLTVV.